The subject of this entry is one T cell receptor beta chain. The sample is drawn from a study of shared clonotypes between healthy human individuals. From CD4+ cells came CD45RA+ naive and CD45RA-negative memory subsets. Repertoires were generated with immunoSEQ multiplex PCR, while TCRdb's copy carries only in-frame clones and drops some. The repertoire holds millions of clones, with roughly 96% as singletons. The TCR was taken from a man between 18 and 35 years old in good health. Sample: naive CD4+ T cells sorted from blood. The subset was: CD45RA+ positively selected.

DNA of the CDR3: TGTGCCAGCAGCTTAGACGCAACAGCTTCTAACTATGGCTACACCTTC. This codes for CASSLDATASNYGYTF. The chain has TRBV7-9 and TRBJ1-2; no clear D gene. Germline V lookup: CDR1 SEHNR, CDR2 FQNEAQ (reference sequence). The V end lost 1 base, the J end lost 0 bases, and 12 bases lay between the germline ends. CDR3 size: 16 residues.